Listed below are T cell receptor beta chains from one sample, sequenced in a study of blood T cell repertoires in COVID-19. The table came from immunoSEQ multiplex PCR; TCRdb's copy has only in-frame clones and leaves some out. Of 390,000 or so clones listed, about nine tenths are singletons. Sequencing input: peripheral blood. The source is a woman in her 30s with active or convalescent COVID-19. CDR3s include the opening cysteine and the closing phenylalanine or tryptophan. Each record gives: V gene, clone size, D gene, J gene, CDR3 DNA, CDR3 protein. D genes are given only for firm matches. Clone sizes are given selectively: once, few, many, or a class where the clone is expanded.

V gene: TRBV4-1; clone size: NA; D gene: NA; J gene: TRBJ2-2; CDR3 DNA: TGCGCCAGCAGCCAAGGGGCGAGCGGGAACACCGGGGAGCTGTTTTTT; CDR3 protein: CASSQGASGNTGELFF
V gene: TRBV5-8; clone size: once; D gene: NA; J gene: TRBJ1-6; CDR3 DNA: TGTGCCAGCCGGGGGATTGGATCACCCCTCCACTTT; CDR3 protein: CASRGIGSPLHF
V gene: TRBV3-1/TRBV3-2; clone size: NA; D gene: NA; J gene: TRBJ1-2; CDR3 DNA: TGTGCCAGCAGCCAAGTAGGAGGTCCCTATGGCTACACCTTC; CDR3 protein: CASSQVGGPYGYTF
V gene: TRBV7-2; clone size: NA; D gene: NA; J gene: TRBJ1-1; CDR3 DNA: TGTGCCAGCAGCCTCACGACGGCGGGGACTGAAGCTTTCTTT; CDR3 protein: CASSLTTAGTEAFF
V gene: TRBV7-2; clone size: NA; D gene: TRBD2; J gene: TRBJ2-5; CDR3 DNA: TGTGCCAGCAGCTTAACGACTAGCGGGGGGGCCTCTCAAGAGACCCAGTACTTC; CDR3 protein: CASSLTTSGGASQETQYF
V gene: TRBV10-1; clone size: NA; D gene: NA; J gene: TRBJ1-2; CDR3 DNA: TGCGCCAGCAGTGAGTCGATAACAGCTGGCTACACCTTC; CDR3 protein: CASSESITAGYTF
V gene: TRBV5-4; clone size: NA; D gene: NA; J gene: TRBJ2-1; CDR3 DNA: TGTGCCAGCAGCGATTCCGCCTGGGGGGATGAGCAGTTCTTC; CDR3 protein: CASSDSAWGDEQFF
V gene: TRBV6-4; clone size: NA; D gene: NA; J gene: TRBJ2-3; CDR3 DNA: TGTGCCAGCAGTATAGAGGTTGGCACAGATACGCAGTATTTT; CDR3 protein: CASSIEVGTDTQYF
V gene: TRBV2; clone size: NA; D gene: TRBD2; J gene: TRBJ2-1; CDR3 DNA: TGTGCCAGCACCCGACGAGGTCTAGCGGAAACCTGGAACAATGAGCAGTTCTTC; CDR3 protein: CASTRRGLAETWNNEQFF
V gene: TRBV4-1; clone size: NA; D gene: NA; J gene: TRBJ1-2; CDR3 DNA: TGCGCCAGCAGCCAAGATGGAGGGTATGGCTACACCTTC; CDR3 protein: CASSQDGGYGYTF
V gene: TRBV25-1; clone size: NA; D gene: NA; J gene: TRBJ1-6; CDR3 DNA: TGTGCCAGCAGTGAATATGCGGATTATTCACCCCTCCACTTT; CDR3 protein: CASSEYADYSPLHF
V gene: TRBV19; clone size: NA; D gene: NA; J gene: TRBJ1-1; CDR3 DNA: TGTGCCAGTATTGCAAGCTCGAACACTGAAGCTTTCTTT; CDR3 protein: CASIASSNTEAFF
V gene: TRBV5-6; clone size: NA; D gene: TRBD2; J gene: TRBJ2-2; CDR3 DNA: TGTGCCAGCCTGGGACTAGCGGGTTCCACCGGGGAGCTGTTTTTT; CDR3 protein: CASLGLAGSTGELFF